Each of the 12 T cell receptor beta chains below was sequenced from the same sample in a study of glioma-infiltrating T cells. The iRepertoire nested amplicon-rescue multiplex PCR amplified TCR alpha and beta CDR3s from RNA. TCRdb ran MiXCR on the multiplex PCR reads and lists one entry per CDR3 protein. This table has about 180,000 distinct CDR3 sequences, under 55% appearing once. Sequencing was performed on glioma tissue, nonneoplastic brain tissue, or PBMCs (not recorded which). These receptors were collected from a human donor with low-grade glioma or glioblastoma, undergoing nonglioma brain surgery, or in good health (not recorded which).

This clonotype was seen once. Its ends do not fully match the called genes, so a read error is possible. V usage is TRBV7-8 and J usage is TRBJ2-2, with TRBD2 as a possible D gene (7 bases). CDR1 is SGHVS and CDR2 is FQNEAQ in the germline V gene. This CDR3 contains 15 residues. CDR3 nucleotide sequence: TGTGCCAGCAGCCAGCGAGTAGGGGGGGTTGAGGAGATGTTTTTT. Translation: CASSQRVGGVEEMFF. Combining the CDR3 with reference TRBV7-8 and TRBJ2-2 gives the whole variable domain GAGVSQSPRYKVAKRGQDVALRCDPISGHVSLFWYQQALGQGPEFLTYFQNEAQLDKSGLPSDRFFAERPEGSVSTLKIQRTQQEDSAVYLCASSQRVGGVEEMFFGEGSRLTVL.

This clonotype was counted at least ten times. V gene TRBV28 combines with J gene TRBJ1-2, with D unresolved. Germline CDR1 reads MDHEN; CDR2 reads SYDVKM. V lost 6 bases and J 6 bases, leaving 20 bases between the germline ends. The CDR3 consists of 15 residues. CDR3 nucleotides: TGTGCCAGCAGCGTCGCCGGGCAGCCCCTGGATGGCTACACCTTC. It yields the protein CASSVAGQPLDGYTF.

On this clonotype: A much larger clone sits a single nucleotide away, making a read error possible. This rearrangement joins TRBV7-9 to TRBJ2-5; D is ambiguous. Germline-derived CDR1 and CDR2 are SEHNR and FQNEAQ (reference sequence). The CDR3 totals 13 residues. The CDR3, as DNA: TGTGCCAGCAGCTTAGATCATCTAGGTGAGAAGTTCTTC. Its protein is CASSLDHLGEKFF.

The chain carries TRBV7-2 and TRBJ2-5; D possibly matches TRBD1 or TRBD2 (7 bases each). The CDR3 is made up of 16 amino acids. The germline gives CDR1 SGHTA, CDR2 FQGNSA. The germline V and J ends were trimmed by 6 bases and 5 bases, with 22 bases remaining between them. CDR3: CASSRGGWEGLETQYF. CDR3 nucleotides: TGTGCCAGCAGTCGAGGGGGCTGGGAGGGCCTGGAGACCCAGTACTTC.

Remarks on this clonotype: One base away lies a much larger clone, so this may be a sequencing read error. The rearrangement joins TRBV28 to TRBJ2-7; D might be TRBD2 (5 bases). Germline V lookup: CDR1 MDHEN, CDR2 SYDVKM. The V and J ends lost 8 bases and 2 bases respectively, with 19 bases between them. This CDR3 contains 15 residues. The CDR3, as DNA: TGTGCCAGCGATGGAGAGCGGCCCAAGGCCTACGAGCAGTACTTC. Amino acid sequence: CASDGERPKAYEQYF. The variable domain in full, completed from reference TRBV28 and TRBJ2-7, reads DVKVTQSSRYLVKRTGEKVFLECVQDMDHENMFWYRQDPGLGLRLIYFSYDVKMKEKGDIPEGYSVSREKKERFSLILESASTNQTSMYLCASDGERPKAYEQYFGPGTRLTVT.

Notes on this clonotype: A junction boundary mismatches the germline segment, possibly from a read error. For the CDR3, the DNA is TGTGCCAGCATTCCCCGGGGTCGGGGGGCTACCAATGAGAGGTTCTTC. It codes for CASIPRGRGATNERFF. This chain links TRBV28 with TRBJ2-5; a possible D gene is TRBD2 (7 bases). The CDR3 contains 16 residues. Germline-derived CDR1 and CDR2 are MDHEN and SYDVKM.

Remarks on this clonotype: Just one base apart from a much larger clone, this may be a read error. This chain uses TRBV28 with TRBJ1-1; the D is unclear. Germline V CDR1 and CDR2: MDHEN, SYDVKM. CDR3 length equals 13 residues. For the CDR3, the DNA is TGTGCCAGCAGTTTTTCTGGTGGCACTGAAGCTTACTTT. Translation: CASSFSGGTEAYF. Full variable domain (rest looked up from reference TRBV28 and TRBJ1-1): DVKVTQSSRYLVKRTGEKVFLECVQDMDHENMFWYRQDPGLGLRLIYFSYDVKMKEKGDIPEGYSVSREKKERFSLILESASTNQTSMYLCASSFSGGTEAYFGQGTRLTVV.

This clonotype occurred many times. For the CDR3, the DNA is TGTGCCAGCAGGTCGGGACCGCACATCGAGCAGTACTTC. Protein sequence: CASRSGPHIEQYF. This rearrangement joins TRBV6-1 to TRBJ2-7; D tentatively fits TRBD1 or TRBD2 (5 bases each). V lost 6 bases and J 6 bases, leaving 15 bases between the germline ends. The CDR3 extends over 13 amino acids. In germline, CDR1 is MNHNS, CDR2 SASEGT.

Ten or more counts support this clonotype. The CDR3 sequence: CASGGAPLSGRDTQYF. In DNA, the CDR3 is TGTGCCAGCGGGGGCGCACCTCTATCCGGACGAGATACGCAGTATTTT. V usage is TRBV6-1 and J usage is TRBJ2-3; TRBD1 is a possible D gene (6 bases). This CDR3 is 16 amino acids long. Trimming took off 8 bases at V and 5 bases at J, with 23 bases between the two ends. Germline V gene lookup returns CDR1 MNHNS and CDR2 SASEGT.

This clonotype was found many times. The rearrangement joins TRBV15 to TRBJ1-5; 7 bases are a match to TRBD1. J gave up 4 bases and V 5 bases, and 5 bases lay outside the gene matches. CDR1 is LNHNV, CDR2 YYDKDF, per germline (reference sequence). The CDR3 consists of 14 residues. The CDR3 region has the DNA TGTGCCACCAGCGGACCCAGGGGGAATCAGCCCCAGCATTTT. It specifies CATSGPRGNQPQHF.

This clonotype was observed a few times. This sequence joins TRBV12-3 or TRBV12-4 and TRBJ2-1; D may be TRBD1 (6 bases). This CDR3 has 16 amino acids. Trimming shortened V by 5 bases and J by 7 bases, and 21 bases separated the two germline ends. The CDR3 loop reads CASSPFVRQANNEQFF. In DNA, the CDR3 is TGTGCCAGCAGTCCCTTTGTGAGACAGGCCAATAATGAGCAGTTCTTC.

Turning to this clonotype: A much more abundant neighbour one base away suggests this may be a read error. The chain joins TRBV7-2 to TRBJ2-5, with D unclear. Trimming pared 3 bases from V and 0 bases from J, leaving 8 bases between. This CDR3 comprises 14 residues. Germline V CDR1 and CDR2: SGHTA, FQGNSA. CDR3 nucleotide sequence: TGTGCCAGCAGCTTCTTGGCGAACCAAGAGACCCAGTACTTC. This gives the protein CASSFLANQETQYF. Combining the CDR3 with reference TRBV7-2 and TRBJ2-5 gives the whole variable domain GAGVSQSPSNKVTEKGKDVELRCDPISGHTALYWYRQSLGQGLEFLIYFQGNSAPDKSGLPSDRFSAERTGGSVSTLTIQRTQQEDSAVYLCASSFLANQETQYFGPGTRLLVL.